These 2 T cell receptor beta chains share one sample of origin, sequenced in a study of read filtering for tumor transcriptome and immune sequencing. This library used about 400 ng RNA and molecular barcoded adaptors spanning alpha/delta and beta/gamma chains. TCRdb reprocessed the reads via MiXCR and lists one record per CDR3 protein. Here the sample spans 19,000 or so distinct CDR3 sequences, around 21% being singletons. Material: a population of CD138-negative cells sorted from bone marrow. The receptor source for this set is a donor at least 40 years old with multiple myeloma.

This clonotype showed up many times. The rearrangement links TRBV7-2 to TRBJ1-5; 7 positions agree with TRBD1. CDR1 and CDR2 from the germline V gene are SGHTA and FQGNSA. Losses at the gene ends were 5 bases for V and 8 bases for J; bases not matched to a gene: 15. This CDR3 region has 16 residues. The CDR3 bases are TGTGCCAGCAGCCGCTTACCAACAGGGGACCTGAAGCCCCAGCATTTT. Residues: CASSRLPTGDLKPQHF.

The genes are TRBV4-2 and TRBJ1-5, with a weak D call TRBD1 (5 bases). V lost 0 bases and J 5 bases, leaving 14 bases between the germline ends. The CDR3 consists of 16 residues. CDR1 is LGHNA and CDR2 is YNFKEQ in the germline V gene. Here the CDR3 reads CASSQEQGGEDQPQHF. CDR3 sequence (DNA): TGTGCCAGCAGCCAAGAGCAGGGCGGGGAGGATCAGCCCCAGCATTTT.